The 8 T cell receptor beta chains below come from one sample, sequenced in a study of radiotherapy plus CTLA-4 blockade in lung cancer. Sequencing was performed with immunoSEQ multiplex PCR; in TCRdb, only in-frame clones are kept and a portion is missing. The data hold approximately 52,000 clones, with roughly 83% observed a single time. Here the sequenced sample was peripheral blood, taken from a patient treated with radiotherapy plus ipilimumab. The receptor source for this set is a human donor with non-small cell lung cancer who had a complete response to radiotherapy plus ipilimumab.

The chain has TRBV12-5 and TRBJ2-6, with TRBD2 matching over 16 bases. The germline V gene has CDR1 LGHNT and CDR2 FRNRAP. J lost 1 base, V lost 3 bases, and 6 bases had no gene match. The CDR3 is 20 residues long. The CDR3 DNA is TGTGCTAGTGGTTTCGGGGGACTAGCGGGAGGGTGGTCTGGGGCCAACGTCCTGACTTTC. It encodes CASGFGGLAGGWSGANVLTF.

This chain uses TRBV11-3 with TRBJ2-3; TRBD2 agrees at 11 bases. J lost 3 bases, V lost 5 bases, and 7 bases had no gene match. The germline V gene encodes CDR1 SGHNT and CDR2 YENEEA. The CDR3 length is 16 residues. In DNA, the CDR3 is TGTGCCAGCAGCCGAACTAGCGGGGGAGGTACAGATACGCAGTATTTT. Protein sequence: CASSRTSGGGTDTQYF.

This chain joins TRBV6-1 and TRBJ2-7; 9 bases map to TRBD2. Germline V gene data show CDR1 as MNHNS and CDR2 as SASEGT. Unmatched junction bases numbered 13, after V lost 2 bases and J lost 5 bases. There are 17 residues in the CDR3. CDR3 nucleotides: TGTGCCAGCAGTGAAAAAATTAGCGGGAGCACCAGGGACGAGCAGTACGTC. Translation gives CASSEKISGSTRDEQYV.

V and J are TRBV7-2 and TRBJ1-5; D perhaps matches TRBD1 (6 bases). This CDR3 is built from 15 residues. V lost 5 bases and J lost 2, with 13 bases in between. Germline CDR1 reads SGHTA; CDR2 reads FQGNSA. The CDR3 DNA reads TGTGCCAGCAGCCCGCAACAGGGCCGCAATCAGCCCCAGCATTTT. Translation: CASSPQQGRNQPQHF.

This clone was observed a handful of times. The V call is TRBV10-1, the J call TRBJ2-5, with D perhaps TRBD1 (6 bases). Germline V gene data show CDR1 as WNHNN and CDR2 as SYGVQD (reference sequence). Trimming removed 0 bases from V and 3 bases from J, with 14 bases in between. The CDR3 totals 16 residues. CDR3 nucleotide sequence: TGCGCCAGCAGTGAGTCAGGAAGGGGGTTCGAAGAGACCCAGTACTTC. It encodes CASSESGRGFEETQYF.

With regard to this clone: At one boundary the junction diverges from the germline segment, which might be a read error. This rearrangement joins TRBV5-6 to TRBJ1-1; weak D call: TRBD1 (5 bases). CDR1 SGHDT and CDR2 YYEEEE come from the germline V gene. The CDR3 extends over 15 amino acids. CDR3 coding DNA: TGTGCCACCGCGACACAGGAAAGTTCCATCACTAAAGCTTTCTTT. Translating it yields CATATQESSITKAFF.

The genes are TRBV5-8 and TRBJ2-1; 9 bases map to TRBD1. After removal of 4 bases from V and 4 bases from J, the junction contained 12 bases not matched to a gene. Germline lookup yields CDR1 SGHTS and CDR2 YDEGEE. CDR3 length equals 17 residues. The CDR3 DNA reads as TGTGCCAGCAGCCGCACCGGGACAGGGTTTGGGTACAATGAGCAGTTCTTC. Translated: CASSRTGTGFGYNEQFF.

This chain uses TRBV18 with TRBJ1-1; D is unresolved. The germline CDR1 and CDR2 sequences are KGHSH and LQKENI. V lost 3 bases, J lost 3 bases, and 11 bases lay in between. CDR3 length: 14 residues. DNA for the CDR3: TGTGCCAGCTCACCTGTGCGTCAACACACTGAAGCTTTCTTT. This gives the protein CASSPVRQHTEAFF.